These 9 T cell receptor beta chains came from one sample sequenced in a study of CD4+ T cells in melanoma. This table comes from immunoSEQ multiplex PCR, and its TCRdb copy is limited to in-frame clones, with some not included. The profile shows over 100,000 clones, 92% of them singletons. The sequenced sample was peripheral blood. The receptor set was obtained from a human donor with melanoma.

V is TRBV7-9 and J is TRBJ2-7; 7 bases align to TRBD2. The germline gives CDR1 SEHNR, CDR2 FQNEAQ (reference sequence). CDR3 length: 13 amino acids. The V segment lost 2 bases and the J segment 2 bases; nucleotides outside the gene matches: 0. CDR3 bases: TGTGCCAGCAGCTTACGGGGGGCCTACGAGCAGTACTTC. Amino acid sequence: CASSLRGAYEQYF.

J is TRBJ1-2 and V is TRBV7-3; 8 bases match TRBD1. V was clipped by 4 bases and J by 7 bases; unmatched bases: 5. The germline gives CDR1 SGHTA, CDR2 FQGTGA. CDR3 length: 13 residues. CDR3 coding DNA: TGTGCCAGCAGCTCTGGACAGGGCGGTGGCTACACCTTC. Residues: CASSSGQGGGYTF.

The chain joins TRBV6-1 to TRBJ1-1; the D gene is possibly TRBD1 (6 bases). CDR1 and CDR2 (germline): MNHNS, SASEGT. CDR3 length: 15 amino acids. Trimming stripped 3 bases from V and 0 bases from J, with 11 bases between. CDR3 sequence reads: CASSDLGALNTEAFF. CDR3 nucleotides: TGTGCCAGCAGTGACTTGGGGGCGTTGAACACTGAAGCTTTCTTT.

The CDR3 region has the DNA TGTGCCAGCAGCTGGGGGGGCGACGAGCAGTACTTC. Translation gives CASSWGGDEQYF. This rearrangement joins TRBV7-9 to TRBJ2-7, with D maybe TRBD2 (7 bases). Germline V gene data show CDR1 as SEHNR and CDR2 as FQNEAQ (reference sequence). The germline V and J ends were trimmed by 4 bases and 5 bases, with 9 bases remaining between them. This CDR3 comprises 12 residues.

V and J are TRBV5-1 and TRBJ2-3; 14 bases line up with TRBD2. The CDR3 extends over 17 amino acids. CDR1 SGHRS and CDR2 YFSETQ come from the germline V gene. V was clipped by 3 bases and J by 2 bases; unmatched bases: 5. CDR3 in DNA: TGCGCCAGCAGCTACTTGACTAGCGGGAGGGCCACAGATACGCAGTATTTT. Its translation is CASSYLTSGRATDTQYF.

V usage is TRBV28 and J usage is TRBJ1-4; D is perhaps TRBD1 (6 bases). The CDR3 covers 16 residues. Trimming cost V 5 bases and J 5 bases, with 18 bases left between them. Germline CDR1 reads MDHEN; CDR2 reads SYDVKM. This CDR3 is CASSSSGGGSNEKLFF. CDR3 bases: TGTGCCAGCAGTAGTTCGGGGGGCGGATCCAATGAAAAACTGTTTTTT.

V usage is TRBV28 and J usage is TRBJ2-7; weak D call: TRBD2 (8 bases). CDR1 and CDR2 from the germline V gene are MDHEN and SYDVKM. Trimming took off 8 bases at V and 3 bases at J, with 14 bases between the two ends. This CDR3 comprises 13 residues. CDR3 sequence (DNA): TGTGCCAGCCGGGAGGGGGCCCGCTACGAGCAGTACTTC. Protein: CASREGARYEQYF. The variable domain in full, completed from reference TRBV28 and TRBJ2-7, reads DVKVTQSSRYLVKRTGEKVFLECVQDMDHENMFWYRQDPGLGLRLIYFSYDVKMKEKGDIPEGYSVSREKKERFSLILESASTNQTSMYLCASREGARYEQYFGPGTRLTVT.

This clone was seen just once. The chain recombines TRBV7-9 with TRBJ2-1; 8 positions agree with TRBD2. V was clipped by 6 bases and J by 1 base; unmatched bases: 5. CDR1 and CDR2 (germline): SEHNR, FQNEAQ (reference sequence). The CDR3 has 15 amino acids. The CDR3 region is CASRSSGFSYNEQFF. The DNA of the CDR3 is TGTGCCAGCAGATCTAGCGGGTTTTCCTACAATGAGCAGTTCTTC.

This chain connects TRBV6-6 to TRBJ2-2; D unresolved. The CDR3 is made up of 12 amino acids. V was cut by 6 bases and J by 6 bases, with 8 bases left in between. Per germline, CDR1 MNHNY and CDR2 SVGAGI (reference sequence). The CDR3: CASRSASGELFF. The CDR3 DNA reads TGTGCCAGCAGGTCTGCGTCCGGGGAGCTGTTTTTT.